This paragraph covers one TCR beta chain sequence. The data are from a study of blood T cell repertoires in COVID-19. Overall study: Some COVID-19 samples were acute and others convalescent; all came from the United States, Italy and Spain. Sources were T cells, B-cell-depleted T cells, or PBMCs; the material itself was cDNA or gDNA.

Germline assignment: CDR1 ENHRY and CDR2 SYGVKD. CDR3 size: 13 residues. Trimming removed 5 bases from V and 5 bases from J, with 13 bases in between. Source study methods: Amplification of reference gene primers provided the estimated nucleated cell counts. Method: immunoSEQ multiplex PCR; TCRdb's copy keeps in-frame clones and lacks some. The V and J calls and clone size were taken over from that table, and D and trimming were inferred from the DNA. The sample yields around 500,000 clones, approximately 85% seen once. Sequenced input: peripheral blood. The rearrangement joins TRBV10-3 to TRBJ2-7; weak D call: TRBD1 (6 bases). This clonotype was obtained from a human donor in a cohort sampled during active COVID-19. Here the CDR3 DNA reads TGTGCCATCAGTTCAACAGGGACCGACGAGCAGTACTTC. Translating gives CAISSTGTDEQYF.